These 22 T cell receptor beta chains came from one sample sequenced in a study of cytomegalovirus exposure and HLA in healthy donors. The PCR made use of 60 Vbeta and 13 Jbeta primers. The table came from immunoSEQ multiplex PCR; TCRdb's copy has only in-frame clones and leaves some out. The profile covers some 160,000 clones, with around three quarters appearing a single time and under 7.5% taken by the ten largest. Sequenced sample: PBMCs. These receptors were taken from a man aged 40-55 years in good health and CMV-seronegative.

This chain links TRBV5-6 with TRBJ2-7; perhaps TRBD2 as D (5 bases). Germline V gives CDR1 SGHDT, CDR2 YYEEEE. The V gene lost 0 bases and the J gene lost 6 bases, with 10 bases spanning the gap. The CDR3 covers 13 residues. The CDR3 nucleotides read TGTGCCAGCAGCTTGGTTCGGGCGGGCGAGCAGTACTTC. Protein product: CASSLVRAGEQYF.

The chain couples TRBV18 to TRBJ2-5; possible D gene TRBD1, 6 bases. CDR1 is KGHSH, CDR2 LQKENI, per germline. V lost 0 bases and J 4 bases, leaving 9 bases between the germline ends. The CDR3 totals 14 residues. Here the CDR3 reads CASSPPSRGETQYF. In DNA form, the CDR3 reads TGTGCCAGCTCACCACCTTCCAGGGGAGAGACCCAGTACTTC.

The chain combines TRBV7-2 with TRBJ2-3; D ambiguous. V lost 2 bases, J lost 0 bases, and 12 bases lay in between. The CDR3 covers 16 residues. In germline, CDR1 is SGHTA, CDR2 FQGNSA. The DNA of the CDR3 is TGTGCCAGCAGCTTAATCGATTCGGTTAGCACAGATACGCAGTATTTT. It yields the protein CASSLIDSVSTDTQYF.

The rearrangement links TRBV18 to TRBJ1-2; D uncertain. Between the trimmed V and J ends, which lost 5 bases and 6 bases, there was a span of 13 bases. Germline V CDR1 and CDR2: KGHSH, LQKENI. The CDR3 loop spans 13 amino acids. CDR3 in amino acids: CASSGGLGNGYTF. The CDR3 bases are TGTGCCAGCTCAGGAGGGCTAGGAAATGGCTACACCTTC.

This clone was seen a few times. The CDR3 sequence is CAISDTGAQPQHF. The CDR3 DNA reads as TGTGCCATCAGTGACACAGGGGCTCAGCCCCAGCATTTT. The chain employs TRBV10-3 and TRBJ1-5; 7 positions agree with TRBD1. J lost 6 bases, V lost 3 bases, and 2 bases had no gene match. The CDR3 runs to 13 residues. From germline, CDR1 is ENHRY and CDR2 SYGVKD.

The DNA for the CDR3 is TGTGCCATCAGTCAGGGACAAAAAAATGAGCAGTTCTTC. Protein sequence: CAISQGQKNEQFF. The gene calls are TRBV10-3 and TRBJ2-1, with a tentative D call TRBD1 (6 bases). CDR3 size: 13 residues. Germline V gene lookup returns CDR1 ENHRY and CDR2 SYGVKD. Between the trimmed V and J ends, which lost 5 bases and 7 bases, there was a span of 12 bases.

The V call is TRBV7-3, the J call TRBJ2-2; 8 bases match TRBD2. Germline V gives CDR1 SGHTA, CDR2 FQGTGA. The J segment lost 5 bases and the V segment lost 4 bases, leaving 12 bases of the junction unmatched. CDR3 size: 17 residues. The CDR3 loop reads CASSSPFTGGWTGELFF. CDR3 nucleotide sequence: TGTGCCAGCAGCTCTCCTTTTACGGGAGGGTGGACCGGGGAGCTGTTTTTT.

V and J are TRBV7-9 and TRBJ2-1; TRBD2 agrees at 9 bases. V was clipped by 5 bases and J by 5 bases; unmatched bases: 7. This CDR3 has 15 amino acids. Per germline, CDR1 SEHNR and CDR2 FQNEAQ (reference sequence). CDR3 in amino acids: CASSGGTSRNNEQFF. The CDR3 bases are TGTGCCAGCAGCGGCGGGACTAGCAGGAACAATGAGCAGTTCTTC.

This clone was counted once. The V and J genes are TRBV7-2 and TRBJ1-5, with D hard to call. The V end lost 1 base, the J end lost 9 bases, and 16 bases lay between the germline ends. The CDR3 runs 15 residues. CDR1 is SGHTA, CDR2 FQGNSA, per germline. This chain's CDR3 is CASSLGPEAEAPQHF. DNA for the CDR3: TGTGCCAGCAGCTTAGGTCCCGAAGCAGAGGCGCCCCAGCATTTT.

For this clone: The identical CDR3 is also encoded by other nucleotide sequences in the sample. The chain couples TRBV7-3 to TRBJ2-7, with D perhaps matching TRBD1 (7 bases). Between the trimmed V and J ends, which lost 6 bases and 6 bases, there was a span of 18 bases. The CDR3 has 14 residues. The germline CDR1 and CDR2 sequences are SGHTA and FQGTGA. CDR3 DNA sequence: TGTGCCAGCAGTCGACAGGGTTCCGGGGGCGAGCAGTACTTC. Protein: CASSRQGSGGEQYF. Full variable domain (missing parts from reference TRBV7-3 and TRBJ2-7): GAGVSQTPSNKVTEKGKYVELRCDPISGHTALYWYRQSLGQGPEFLIYFQGTGAADDSGLPNDRFFAVRPEGSVSTLKIQRTERGDSAVYLCASSRQGSGGEQYFGPGTRLTVT.

This clone was recorded once. The chain recombines TRBV6-5 with TRBJ1-4; 11 bases map to TRBD1. Per the germline V gene, CDR1 is MNHEY and CDR2 is SVGAGI. The CDR3 has 15 amino acids. The V segment lost 10 bases and the J segment 7 bases; nucleotides outside the gene matches: 11. The CDR3 region has the DNA TGTGCCACCAGGACAGGGGGCTTGGGAGGTGAAAAACTGTTTTTT. Translation gives CATRTGGLGGEKLFF.

The chain joins TRBV11-3 to TRBJ1-3; 7 nucleotides align to TRBD1. The germline V gene has CDR1 SGHNT and CDR2 YENEEA. This CDR3 is built from 15 residues. The J segment lost 3 bases and the V segment lost 4 bases, leaving 6 bases of the junction unmatched. CDR3 amino acids: CASSSEGGCGNTIYF. In DNA form, the CDR3 reads TGTGCCAGCAGCTCGGAAGGGGGCTGTGGAAACACCATATATTTT.

The V and J genes are TRBV5-1 and TRBJ2-1; TRBD2 agrees at 13 bases. The CDR3 length is 15 residues. J was trimmed by 7 bases and V by 4 bases; bases with no gene match: 5. Per the germline V gene, CDR1 is SGHRS and CDR2 is YFSETQ. The CDR3 protein is CASSILAGGQNEQFF. The CDR3, as DNA: TGCGCCAGCAGCATACTAGCGGGGGGGCAAAATGAGCAGTTCTTC. Variable domain in full (rest from reference TRBV5-1 and TRBJ2-1): KAGVTQTPRYLIKTRGQQVTLSCSPISGHRSVSWYQQTPGQGLQFLFEYFSETQRNKGNFPGRFSGRQFSNSRSEMNVSTLELGDSALYLCASSILAGGQNEQFFGPGTRLTVL.

The rearrangement uses TRBV6-1 and TRBJ1-5, with 8 bases fitting TRBD1. Germline V gene data show CDR1 as MNHNS and CDR2 as SASEGT. J lost 6 bases, V lost 4 bases, and 2 bases had no gene match. This CDR3 has 13 residues. The CDR3 sequence is CASSADRGQPQHF. The DNA for the CDR3 is TGTGCCAGCAGTGCTGACAGGGGTCAGCCCCAGCATTTT.

The V call is TRBV5-1, the J call TRBJ1-4, with D maybe TRBD1 (6 bases). Trimming stripped 3 bases from V and 1 base from J, with 7 bases between. Germline CDR1 SGHRS, CDR2 YFSETQ. This CDR3 has 14 amino acids. The CDR3 DNA follows: TGCGCCAGCAGCTCACAGGGAACTAATGAAAAACTGTTTTTT. Its translation is CASSSQGTNEKLFF.

The chain has TRBV5-5 and TRBJ2-7; D perhaps matches TRBD2 (6 bases). Germline-derived CDR1 and CDR2 are SGHKS and YYEKEE (reference sequence). Trimming left V 3 bases short and J 5 bases short, with 18 bases between. The CDR3 is 15 residues long. The CDR3 region has the DNA TGTGCCAGCAGCTCCGGGGAGACCAGGGAGGACGAGCAGTACTTC. Its protein is CASSSGETREDEQYF.

The chain carries TRBV5-1 and TRBJ2-3; D remains unclear. Germline-derived CDR1 and CDR2 are SGHRS and YFSETQ. Trimming stripped 0 bases from V and 1 base from J, with 3 bases between. CDR3 length equals 13 residues. The CDR3 region is CASSLGGTDTQYF. DNA of the CDR3: TGCGCCAGCAGCTTGGGAGGCACAGATACGCAGTATTTT.

The V and J genes are TRBV6-6 and TRBJ2-1; weak D call: TRBD2 (6 bases). This CDR3 is built from 16 residues. From germline, CDR1 is MNHNY and CDR2 SVGAGI (reference sequence). Trimming stripped 0 bases from V and 2 bases from J, with 11 bases between. DNA for the CDR3: TGTGCCAGCAGTTACTCCCGGGACTTTGCCTACAATGAGCAGTTCTTC. Amino acid sequence: CASSYSRDFAYNEQFF.

The chain employs TRBV7-2 and TRBJ2-5, with 7 bases that match TRBD2. Germline assignment: CDR1 SGHTA and CDR2 FQGNSA. This CDR3 spans 16 amino acids. J was trimmed by 2 bases and V by 1 base; bases with no gene match: 7. The CDR3 loop is CASSLGWTRGQETQYF. CDR3 in DNA: TGTGCCAGCAGCTTAGGGTGGACTAGGGGTCAAGAGACCCAGTACTTC.

The V gene is TRBV4-1, the J gene TRBJ2-7; tentatively, D is TRBD2 (6 bases). V lost 6 bases, J lost 2 bases, and 17 bases lay in between. The CDR3 runs 15 residues. Germline V gene sequence: CDR1 MGHRA, CDR2 YSYEKL. The CDR3 sequence is CASRLYTSGPYEQYF. The CDR3 nucleotides are TGCGCCAGCAGACTTTACACGAGCGGGCCCTACGAGCAGTACTTC.

This clone was recorded only once. This chain links TRBV18 with TRBJ1-3; 9 bases align to TRBD1. The CDR3 runs 16 residues. The germline V gene has CDR1 KGHSH and CDR2 LQKENI. V was clipped by 5 bases and J by 0 bases; unmatched bases: 5. CDR3 loop: CASSLDRGSSGNTIYF. The CDR3, as DNA: TGTGCCAGCTCATTGGACAGGGGAAGCTCTGGAAACACCATATATTTT.

CDR3 sequence: CASRGQGYTEAFF. The CDR3 bases are TGTGCCAGCAGGGGACAGGGATACACTGAAGCTTTCTTT. This chain links TRBV25-1 with TRBJ1-1; 9 bases are a match to TRBD1. V shed 6 bases, J shed 3 bases, and the junction held 2 bases outside the gene matches. This CDR3 is built from 13 residues. Germline values: CDR1 MGHDK, CDR2 SYGVNS.